These 22 T cell receptor beta chains were sequenced from one sample in a study of cytomegalovirus exposure and HLA in healthy donors (dated by TCRdb to 2015 to 2018). Preparation of the library involved the immunoSEQ multiplex PCR assay. A mixture of 60 forward primers for TCR Vbeta segments and 13 reverse primers for TCR Jbeta segments was used in the multiplex PCR. This is the immuneACCESS table as TCRdb keeps it, with only in-frame sequences that have V and J called. A part of the clones is gone; compared with another copy, unresolved V genes explain less than half, and the rest is unexplained. The sample table holds some 170,000 clones, of which less than 85% were seen once. The top ten clones comprise roughly 1.4% of the sample. The specimen was PBMCs. These receptors originate from a man aged 55 to 70 in good health and CMV-seronegative.

J is TRBJ1-2 and V is TRBV19; TRBD1 aligns across 7 bases. The CDR3 covers 15 residues. Trimming at V came to 7 bases and at J to 5 bases, leaving 13 bases not matched to a gene. In germline, CDR1 is LNHDA, CDR2 SQIVND (reference sequence). The CDR3 nucleotides read TGTGCCAGTAAAGCCGGGACAGTCGACTCATATGGCTACACCTTC. Translating it yields CASKAGTVDSYGYTF.

The sample holds a few counts of this clone. The chain couples TRBV11-2 to TRBJ2-1; 10 bases fit TRBD2. Germline lookup yields CDR1 SGHAT and CDR2 FQNNGV. This CDR3 has 15 residues. V was pared by 6 bases and J by 8 bases, with 10 bases of the junction left unmatched. The CDR3 DNA follows: TGTGCCAGCAGACGACCCGGGACTAGCGTCTATGAGCAGTTCTTC. As protein: CASRRPGTSVYEQFF.

This clone has a single count. The rearrangement uses TRBV29-1 and TRBJ2-5, with 9 bases aligning to TRBD1. The length of the CDR3 is 14 residues. The germline CDR1 and CDR2 sequences are SQVTM and ANQGSEA. V lost 4 bases, J lost 9 bases, and 12 bases stayed unmatched. Here the CDR3 DNA reads TGCAGCGTTGGGAAGACAGGGGGGCTTGAGGCCCAGTACTTC. It is translated as CSVGKTGGLEAQYF.

This chain connects TRBV4-3 to TRBJ1-2; 8 bases align to TRBD1. CDR1 is LGHNA, CDR2 YSLEER, per germline. The CDR3 is 14 amino acids. Trimming took 5 bases from V and 2 from J; bases not matched to a gene: 4. The CDR3 DNA reads as TGCGCCAGCAGCGCAGGGGGCCGGAACTATGGCTACACCTTC. It is translated as CASSAGGRNYGYTF.

The chain employs TRBV30 and TRBJ1-3; 10 nucleotides agree with TRBD1. Germline lookup yields CDR1 GTSNPN and CDR2 SVGIG (reference sequence). The J segment lost 7 bases and the V segment lost 3 bases, leaving 6 bases of the junction unmatched. The CDR3 is made up of 14 amino acids. CDR3 nucleotide sequence: TGTGCCTGGAGGCCGGGACAGGGGTGGAACACCATATATTTT. This translates into CAWRPGQGWNTIYF.

The rearrangement uses TRBV19 and TRBJ2-2, with 12 nucleotides matching TRBD2. Looked up from germline, CDR1 is LNHDA and CDR2 is SQIVND (reference sequence). V lost 4 bases, J lost 2 bases, and 11 bases stayed unmatched. This CDR3 comprises 19 residues. The CDR3 protein is CASSTILAGGPTNTGELFF. Here the CDR3 DNA reads TGTGCCAGTAGTACAATACTAGCGGGAGGCCCTACAAACACCGGGGAGCTGTTTTTT.

The V and J genes are TRBV18 and TRBJ2-7; 7 positions agree with TRBD1. V lost 10 bases, J lost 4 bases, and 16 bases stayed unmatched. Per germline, CDR1 KGHSH and CDR2 LQKENI. The CDR3 is 15 amino acids. The CDR3 spells CATSKGQGELYEQYF. CDR3 bases: TGTGCCACCTCTAAGGGGCAGGGGGAGTTGTACGAGCAGTACTTC. Full variable domain (remainder filled in from reference TRBV18 and TRBJ2-7): NAGVMQNPRHLVRRRGQEARLRCSPMKGHSHVYWYRQLPEEGLKFMVYLQKENIIDESGMPKERFSAEFPKEGPSILRIQQVVRGDSAAYFCATSKGQGELYEQYFGPGTRLTVT.

This clone was seen more than once but under ten times. V is TRBV9 and J is TRBJ2-7; 13 bases fit TRBD2. The CDR3 covers 14 residues. Germline-derived CDR1 and CDR2 are SGDLS and YYNGEE. After removal of 4 bases from V and 6 bases from J, the junction contained 4 bases not matched to a gene. Here the CDR3 DNA reads TGTGCCAGCAGCCTACGACTAGCGGGAGGCGAGCAGTACTTC. Amino acid sequence: CASSLRLAGGEQYF.

V and J are TRBV9 and TRBJ2-5, with D perhaps TRBD2 (5 bases). With 7 bases removed from V and 5 bases from J, the gap between germline ends came to 15 bases. This CDR3 has 13 amino acids. CDR1 is SGDLS and CDR2 is YYNGEE in the germline V gene. CDR3 loop: CASSPMGEETQYF. The DNA of the CDR3 is TGTGCCAGCTCCCCTATGGGAGAGGAGACCCAGTACTTC.

The chain uses TRBV2 and TRBJ1-5; weak D call: TRBD1 (5 bases). The CDR3 is 14 amino acids. The germline gives CDR1 SNHLY, CDR2 FYNNEI. The V end lost 8 bases, the J end lost 0 bases, and 11 bases lay between the germline ends. The CDR3 loop is CASGAGGSNQPQHF. The CDR3 region has the DNA TGTGCCAGCGGGGCCGGGGGTAGCAATCAGCCCCAGCATTTT.

The chain links TRBV7-6 to TRBJ1-4; 8 nucleotides match TRBD1. The length of the CDR3 is 15 residues. CDR1 and CDR2 (germline): SGHVS, FNYEAQ. Losses at the gene ends were 5 bases for V and 8 bases for J; bases not matched to a gene: 10. Here the CDR3 reads CASSRQQGEREKLFF. In DNA, the CDR3 is TGTGCCAGCAGCCGACAACAGGGGGAGAGGGAAAAACTGTTTTTT.

The chain recombines TRBV6-1 with TRBJ2-5, with TRBD1 matching over 7 bases. Trimming removed 6 bases from V and 3 bases from J; junction bases left unmatched: 10. CDR3 length: 15 amino acids. Germline CDR1 is MNHNS and CDR2 is SASEGT. The CDR3 DNA reads as TGTGCCAGCAGCGTAACCCGGGACAGAAAAGAGACCCAGTACTTC. As protein: CASSVTRDRKETQYF.

In this sample, this clone turned up once. The chain carries TRBV5-8 and TRBJ1-1; no firm D call. Looked up from germline, CDR1 is SGHTS and CDR2 is YDEGEE. There are 15 residues in the CDR3. V was shortened by 4 bases and J by 1 base, with 14 bases between the two germline ends. DNA for the CDR3: TGTGCCAGCAGCACAGCAGACATATCGAACACTGAAGCTTTCTTT. It translates to CASSTADISNTEAFF.

V is TRBV7-2 and J is TRBJ2-1; D might be TRBD1 (7 bases). V lost 7 bases, J lost 1 base, and 17 bases lay in between. Germline-derived CDR1 and CDR2 are SGHTA and FQGNSA. CDR3 length equals 16 residues. CDR3 protein: CASTIGGTESYNEQFF. In nucleotides, the CDR3 is TGTGCCAGCACCATAGGGGGGACAGAATCCTACAATGAGCAGTTCTTC.

This clone was counted a few times. Here the CDR3 reads CASSLGTGMNTEAFF. DNA of the CDR3: TGTGCCAGTAGTCTTGGGACAGGGATGAACACTGAAGCTTTCTTT. V gene TRBV19 combines with J gene TRBJ1-1, with 9 bases matching TRBD1. The CDR3 is made up of 15 amino acids. With V trimmed by 5 bases and J by 0 bases, 4 bases remained unmatched. The germline gives CDR1 LNHDA, CDR2 SQIVND (reference sequence).

The V gene is TRBV29-1, the J gene TRBJ2-3, with TRBD2 matching 8 bases. This CDR3 comprises 11 residues. Germline V gene sequence: CDR1 SQVTM, CDR2 ANQGSEA. Trimming removed 8 bases from V and 6 bases from J; junction bases left unmatched: 4. The CDR3: CSSGSGDTQYF. CDR3 in DNA: TGCAGCAGCGGGAGTGGGGATACGCAGTATTTT.

The rearrangement links TRBV4-3 to TRBJ2-5, with 7 positions matching TRBD1. Germline assignment: CDR1 LGHNA and CDR2 YSLEER. The CDR3 is 13 amino acids. V was pared by 3 bases and J by 3 bases, with 1 base of the junction left unmatched. This chain's CDR3 is CASSQGQKETQYF. In DNA form, the CDR3 reads TGCGCCAGCAGCCAGGGACAGAAAGAGACCCAGTACTTC.

The chain joins TRBV7-2 to TRBJ2-1; no clear D gene. Germline lookup yields CDR1 SGHTA and CDR2 FQGNSA. The CDR3 is 15 residues long. V lost 0 bases to trimming and J lost 2 bases, with 8 bases between them. The CDR3 nucleotides are TGTGCCAGCAGCTTAGCGTCTCCTGCCTACAATGAGCAGTTCTTC. Protein product: CASSLASPAYNEQFF. Together with reference TRBV7-2 and TRBJ2-1, the CDR3 gives the full variable domain: GAGVSQSPSNKVTEKGKDVELRCDPISGHTALYWYRQSLGQGLEFLIYFQGNSAPDKSGLPSDRFSAERTGGSVSTLTIQRTQQEDSAVYLCASSLASPAYNEQFFGPGTRLTVL.

The rearrangement uses TRBV5-8 and TRBJ2-5; TRBD1 aligns across 8 bases. The junction had 11 bases not matched to a gene; V was cut back by 2 bases and J by 5 bases. The CDR3 totals 16 residues. Germline V gene sequence: CDR1 SGHTS, CDR2 YDEGEE. CDR3 sequence: CASSLYGAGGAETQYF. In DNA form, the CDR3 reads TGTGCCAGCAGCTTATATGGGGCAGGGGGCGCCGAGACCCAGTACTTC.

This chain joins TRBV6-5 and TRBJ1-1; 10 bases fit TRBD1. CDR3 length: 16 amino acids. The junction had 6 bases not matched to a gene; V was cut back by 0 bases and J by 5 bases. The germline CDR1 and CDR2 sequences are MNHEY and SVGAGI. CDR3 sequence: CASSYSPTGGKTEAFF. In nucleotides, the CDR3 is TGTGCCAGCAGTTACTCCCCGACAGGGGGCAAAACTGAAGCTTTCTTT.

The chain carries TRBV9 and TRBJ1-6; perhaps TRBD1 as D (5 bases). Trimming removed 2 bases at V and 9 bases at J, with 18 bases between. Germline V gene data show CDR1 as SGDLS and CDR2 as YYNGEE. The CDR3 spans 16 residues. In DNA, the CDR3 is TGTGCCAGCAGCGTCGGTTACACTATGGGGGGTTCACCCCTCCACTTT. Protein sequence: CASSVGYTMGGSPLHF.

The V gene is TRBV7-3, the J gene TRBJ1-2; D gene unclear. This CDR3 is 16 amino acids long. Trimming shortened V by 5 bases and J by 4 bases, and 20 bases separated the two germline ends. Per germline, CDR1 SGHTA and CDR2 FQGTGA. The CDR3 DNA sequence: TGTGCCAGCAGCCCTCCTCAGGCCCGCCGGTTCTATGGCTACACCTTC. Translated: CASSPPQARRFYGYTF.